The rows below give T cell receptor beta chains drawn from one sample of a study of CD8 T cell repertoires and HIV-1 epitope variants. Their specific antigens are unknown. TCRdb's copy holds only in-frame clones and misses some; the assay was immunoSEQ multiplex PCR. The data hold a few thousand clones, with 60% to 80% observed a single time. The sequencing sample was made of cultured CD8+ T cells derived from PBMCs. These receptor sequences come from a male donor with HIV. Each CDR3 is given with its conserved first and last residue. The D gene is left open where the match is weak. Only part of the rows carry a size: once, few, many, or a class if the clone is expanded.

cdr3_nt: TGTGCCAGCAGCCAAGGAGGGTCTATTAGCGTTGGAAACACCATATATTTT
cdr3_aa: CASSQGGSISVGNTIYF
d_call: -
v_call: TRBV4-2
j_call: TRBJ1-3
clone_size: -

cdr3_nt: TGTGCCAGACGTCGAAAGCTAACTAGCGGTAAGGGGCCGTTTGAGACCCAGTACTTC
cdr3_aa: CARRRKLTSGKGPFETQYF
d_call: TRBD2
v_call: TRBV2
j_call: TRBJ2-5
clone_size: -

cdr3_nt: TGTGCCAGCAGTGACCTAACTAGCGGGAGTATTTACGAGCAGTACTTC
cdr3_aa: CASSDLTSGSIYEQYF
d_call: TRBD2
v_call: TRBV6-1
j_call: TRBJ2-7
clone_size: -

cdr3_nt: TGTGCCAGCAACTTACTAGCGGGGGACTACAATGAGCAGTTCTTC
cdr3_aa: CASNLLAGDYNEQFF
d_call: TRBD2
v_call: TRBV6-5
j_call: TRBJ2-1
clone_size: -

cdr3_nt: TGTGCCAGCAGCTTGGATCCGGACCGGGAGCAGTACTTC
cdr3_aa: CASSLDPDREQYF
d_call: -
v_call: TRBV7-9
j_call: TRBJ2-7
clone_size: few

cdr3_nt: TGTGCCAGCAGTTACGCGACCGGGACACCGGGCGTGCACTTC
cdr3_aa: CASSYATGTPGVHF
d_call: -
v_call: TRBV6-5
j_call: TRBJ2-7
clone_size: once

cdr3_nt: TGTGCCAGCAGTTTATTCGCCCTTAGCCCACAGTCTCCTAACTATGGCTACACCTTC
cdr3_aa: CASSLFALSPQSPNYGYTF
d_call: -
v_call: TRBV28
j_call: TRBJ1-2
clone_size: few

cdr3_nt: TGTGCCAGCTCACCGACCGGGTCAGTAAGAGTCCACGAGCAGTACTTC
cdr3_aa: CASSPTGSVRVHEQYF
d_call: -
v_call: TRBV18
j_call: TRBJ2-7
clone_size: -

cdr3_nt: TGTGCCAGCAGTGAATATTTAGTGACGGACAGGGACGGCACTGAAGCTTTCTTT
cdr3_aa: CASSEYLVTDRDGTEAFF
d_call: TRBD1
v_call: TRBV25-1
j_call: TRBJ1-1
clone_size: -

cdr3_nt: TGTGCCAGCAACGGGGAGACCCCTGAAAAACTGTTTTTT
cdr3_aa: CASNGETPEKLFF
d_call: -
v_call: TRBV28
j_call: TRBJ1-4
clone_size: -

cdr3_nt: TGCGCCAGCAGTGAGTTGGAACTTTACACTGAAGCTTTCTTT
cdr3_aa: CASSELELYTEAFF
d_call: -
v_call: TRBV10-2
j_call: TRBJ1-1
clone_size: -

cdr3_nt: TGTGCCAGCAGCTTGGAAGGCGGGGCCGCGGAGCAGTACTTC
cdr3_aa: CASSLEGGAAEQYF
d_call: -
v_call: TRBV5-4
j_call: TRBJ2-7
clone_size: once

cdr3_nt: TGTGCCAGCAGAATCAAACCGAACACTGAAGCTTTCTTT
cdr3_aa: CASRIKPNTEAFF
d_call: -
v_call: TRBV28
j_call: TRBJ1-1
clone_size: -

cdr3_nt: TGTGCCAGCAGCCTCCGACAGGGGGCCACTGAAGCTTTCTTT
cdr3_aa: CASSLRQGATEAFF
d_call: TRBD1
v_call: TRBV7-2
j_call: TRBJ1-1
clone_size: -

cdr3_nt: TGTGTATCTAGCGGGGGTAGCACAGATACGCAGTATTTT
cdr3_aa: CVSSGGSTDTQYF
d_call: TRBD2
v_call: TRBV30
j_call: TRBJ2-3
clone_size: -

cdr3_nt: TGTGCCAGCAGGACTTTATATGGCAGGCTGAACACTGAAGCTTTCTTT
cdr3_aa: CASRTLYGRLNTEAFF
d_call: -
v_call: TRBV28
j_call: TRBJ1-1
clone_size: -

cdr3_nt: TGTGCCAGCAGGTTGGGGGGGACGGCCACCGGGGAGCTGTTTTTT
cdr3_aa: CASRLGGTATGELFF
d_call: TRBD2
v_call: TRBV6-5
j_call: TRBJ2-2
clone_size: few

cdr3_nt: TGTGCCAGCAGTCTTTCCGACGCAGGGGTTGGGGAAAAACTGTTTTTT
cdr3_aa: CASSLSDAGVGEKLFF
d_call: -
v_call: TRBV28
j_call: TRBJ1-4
clone_size: -

cdr3_nt: TGTGCCAGCAGCTTAGCGGAAACTAGCGGGGGGGCCCACGCCGCTACGCAGTATTTT
cdr3_aa: CASSLAETSGGAHAATQYF
d_call: TRBD2
v_call: TRBV7-6
j_call: TRBJ2-3
clone_size: -

cdr3_nt: TGTGCCAGTAGTATAACAGGGGGCGCCGGCGGGGAGCTGTTTTTT
cdr3_aa: CASSITGGAGGELFF
d_call: TRBD1
v_call: TRBV19
j_call: TRBJ2-2
clone_size: -

cdr3_nt: TGTGCCAGCAGCGCCGTCAACACGGCCATGGGCGAGCAGTACTTC
cdr3_aa: CASSAVNTAMGEQYF
d_call: -
v_call: TRBV11-2
j_call: TRBJ2-7
clone_size: -

cdr3_nt: TGCGCCAGCAGCCAAGCCCAGCCCGGGGGGGCTACCTACAATGAGCAGTTCTTC
cdr3_aa: CASSQAQPGGATYNEQFF
d_call: TRBD2
v_call: TRBV4-3
j_call: TRBJ2-1
clone_size: few

cdr3_nt: TGTGCCAGCAGCCGAACTGGGGCCAACGTCCTGACTTTC
cdr3_aa: CASSRTGANVLTF
d_call: -
v_call: TRBV27
j_call: TRBJ2-6
clone_size: -

cdr3_nt: TGTGCCAGCAGCTTGGAAGCATATCAGGGCGAGCAGTACTTC
cdr3_aa: CASSLEAYQGEQYF
d_call: -
v_call: TRBV5-5
j_call: TRBJ2-7
clone_size: -

cdr3_nt: TGTGCCAGCTCACACGAGGGGGATCATGGCTACACCTTC
cdr3_aa: CASSHEGDHGYTF
d_call: -
v_call: TRBV18
j_call: TRBJ1-2
clone_size: -

cdr3_nt: TGCAGCGCCTTGACAGGAAGCACAGATACGCAGTATTTT
cdr3_aa: CSALTGSTDTQYF
d_call: -
v_call: TRBV29-1
j_call: TRBJ2-3
clone_size: once

cdr3_nt: TGTGCCAGCAGCTTCCGTTGGGGGGTCGGCTACACCTTC
cdr3_aa: CASSFRWGVGYTF
d_call: -
v_call: TRBV7-8
j_call: TRBJ1-2
clone_size: -

cdr3_nt: TGTGCCAGCAGCTCGACCCAGGGTTTAGAGACCCAGTACTTC
cdr3_aa: CASSSTQGLETQYF
d_call: -
v_call: TRBV7-9
j_call: TRBJ2-5
clone_size: -

cdr3_nt: TGTGCCCCTACAGGGGGGTCCTTCTATGGCTACACCTTC
cdr3_aa: CAPTGGSFYGYTF
d_call: TRBD1
v_call: TRBV30
j_call: TRBJ1-2
clone_size: large

cdr3_nt: TGTGCCAGCAGCGCAGGCAGGGGGGATAACAATGAGCAGTTCTTC
cdr3_aa: CASSAGRGDNNEQFF
d_call: -
v_call: TRBV7-6
j_call: TRBJ2-1
clone_size: -

cdr3_nt: TGTGCCAGCAGTTTATCGGGGTCCTCCTACGAGCAGTACTTC
cdr3_aa: CASSLSGSSYEQYF
d_call: -
v_call: TRBV27
j_call: TRBJ2-7
clone_size: -